This T cell receptor beta chain was recorded in a study of control samples from healthy donors and cancer patients. Repertoires were generated with immunoSEQ multiplex PCR, while TCRdb's copy carries only in-frame clones and drops some. The sample has around 76,000 clones, about 93% seen once. The junction had 8 bases not matched to a gene; V was cut back by 2 bases and J by 4 bases. The CDR3 extends over 17 amino acids. CDR1 is KGHSH, CDR2 LQKENI, per germline. The clonotype was recovered from a woman between 40 and 55 years old in good health. Material for sequencing was blood. The chain has TRBV18 and TRBJ2-1; TRBD2 matches 10 bases. CDR3 bases: TGTGCCAGCTCACCATCGGCTAGCGGGAGCTCTTACAATGAGCAGTTCTTC. Its translation is CASSPSASGSSYNEQFF.